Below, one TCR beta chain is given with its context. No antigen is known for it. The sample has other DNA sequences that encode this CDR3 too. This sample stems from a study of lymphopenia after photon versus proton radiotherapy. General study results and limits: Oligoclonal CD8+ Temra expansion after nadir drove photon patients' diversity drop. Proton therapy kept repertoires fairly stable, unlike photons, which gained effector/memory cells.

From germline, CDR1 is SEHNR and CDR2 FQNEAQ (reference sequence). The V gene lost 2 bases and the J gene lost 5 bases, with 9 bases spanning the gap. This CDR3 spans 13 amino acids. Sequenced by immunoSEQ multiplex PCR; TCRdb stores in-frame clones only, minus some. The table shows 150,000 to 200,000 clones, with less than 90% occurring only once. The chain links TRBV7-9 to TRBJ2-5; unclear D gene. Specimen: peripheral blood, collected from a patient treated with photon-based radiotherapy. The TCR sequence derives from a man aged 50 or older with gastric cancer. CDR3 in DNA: TGTGCCAGCAGCTTACCCCCCAAGGAGACCCAGTACTTC. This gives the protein CASSLPPKETQYF.